Shown below are 24 T cell receptor beta chains from a single sample sequenced in a study of CD8 T cells in Susac syndrome. Reverse transcription of about 0.45 to 1 ug RNA was carried out with random hexamers. MiXCR, applied by TCRdb to the immunoSEQ multiplex PCR reads, yields one record per CDR3 protein. The sample has some 450,000 distinct CDR3 sequences, around 83% seen once; the top ten hold roughly 0.11%. Sequences were obtained from CD8+ T cells from PBMCs. These TCRs come from a human donor with multiple sclerosis.

In its sample, this clonotype was seen many times. The rearrangement uses TRBV5-1 and TRBJ2-1; 7 bases are a match to TRBD2. Trimming removed 7 bases from V and 3 bases from J; junction bases left unmatched: 7. The germline V gene has CDR1 SGHRS and CDR2 YFSETQ. The CDR3 has 14 residues. CDR3 sequence reads: CASSSSGGYNEQFF. Here the CDR3 DNA reads TGCGCCAGCTCTTCTAGCGGAGGCTACAATGAGCAGTTCTTC.

This sequence joins TRBV6-1 and TRBJ2-1; D gene uncertain. Trimming removed 2 bases from V and 6 bases from J, with 8 bases in between. This CDR3 region has 13 residues. Looked up from germline, CDR1 is MNHNS and CDR2 is SASEGT. The CDR3 sequence: CASSELPGNEQFF. The CDR3 coding sequence is TGTGCCAGCAGTGAACTCCCTGGCAATGAGCAGTTCTTC.

This rearrangement joins TRBV27 to TRBJ2-1; tentatively, D is TRBD1 or TRBD2 (7 bases each). Germline-derived CDR1 and CDR2 are MNHEY and SMNVEV (reference sequence). The CDR3 extends over 14 amino acids. The ends were cut back, 3 bases at V and 6 bases at J, with 12 bases in the middle. CDR3 protein: CASSLSRGGNEQFF. CDR3 bases: TGTGCCAGCAGTTTGTCCAGGGGGGGCAATGAGCAGTTCTTC.

The chain employs TRBV20-1 and TRBJ2-5; the match to TRBD2 covers 10 bases. V lost 1 base and J lost 1; bases outside the gene matches: 6. The CDR3 is 16 amino acids. Germline assignment: CDR1 DFQATT and CDR2 SNEGSKA (reference sequence). CDR3 sequence: CSARGLAGDPQETQYF. CDR3 in DNA: TGCAGTGCTAGAGGCCTAGCGGGAGACCCCCAAGAGACCCAGTACTTC.

A single count supports this clonotype. The chain couples TRBV19 to TRBJ2-2; the D gene is possibly TRBD2 (5 bases). CDR3 size: 16 residues. From germline, CDR1 is LNHDA and CDR2 SQIVND (reference sequence). V was clipped by 0 bases and J by 5 bases, with 13 bases between them. DNA of the CDR3: TGTGCCAGTAGTATAGATCAGGTCGAGGGAACCGGGGAGCTGTTTTTT. Translated: CASSIDQVEGTGELFF.

Only one count was recorded for this clonotype. The chain links TRBV27 to TRBJ2-5; a weak D match, TRBD1 (6 bases). CDR1 and CDR2 from the germline V gene are MNHEY and SMNVEV (reference sequence). The CDR3 loop spans 14 amino acids. V was shortened by 1 base and J by 5 bases, with 11 bases between the two germline ends. The CDR3 reads CASSLLGGVETQYF. The CDR3 bases are TGTGCCAGCAGTTTATTAGGGGGAGTTGAGACCCAGTACTTC.

This clonotype was observed a handful of times. V is TRBV20-1 and J is TRBJ2-7, with D uncertain. The V end was cut by 1 base, the J end by 4 bases, with 8 bases between. The CDR3 is made up of 12 amino acids. Per germline, CDR1 DFQATT and CDR2 SNEGSKA (reference sequence). CDR3 sequence: CSARGAAYEQYF. The CDR3 bases are TGCAGTGCTAGAGGGGCAGCGTACGAGCAGTACTTC.

The CDR3: CASSGGTVPSYEQYF. The CDR3 nucleotides are TGTGCCAGCAGCGGAGGGACAGTCCCCTCCTACGAGCAGTACTTC. V usage is TRBV5-4 and J usage is TRBJ2-7, with D maybe TRBD1 (7 bases). CDR3 length: 15 residues. Looked up from germline, CDR1 is SGHNT and CDR2 is YYREEE (reference sequence). Trimming pared 4 bases from V and 0 bases from J, leaving 14 bases between.

The CDR3 is CASSLIWDYTGELFF. DNA for the CDR3: TGTGCCAGCAGCTTGATCTGGGACTACACCGGGGAGCTGTTTTTT. The genes are TRBV5-6 and TRBJ2-2; possibly TRBD2 for D (6 bases). Between the trimmed V and J ends, which lost 1 base and 3 bases, there was a span of 10 bases. CDR3 length: 15 amino acids. CDR1 is SGHDT, CDR2 YYEEEE, per germline.

The rearrangement joins TRBV5-6 to TRBJ2-3; tentative D call: TRBD2 (6 bases). Trimming cost V 0 bases and J 0 bases, with 8 bases left between them. Per germline, CDR1 SGHDT and CDR2 YYEEEE. The CDR3 extends over 15 amino acids. The CDR3 loop reads CASSLVGTSTDTQYF. The CDR3 DNA reads as TGTGCCAGCAGCTTGGTGGGGACTAGCACAGATACGCAGTATTTT.

This chain connects TRBV24-1 to TRBJ2-1; TRBD1 is a possible D gene (5 bases). The germline CDR1 and CDR2 sequences are KGHDR and SFDVKD. Trimming cost V 2 bases and J 10 bases, with 17 bases left between them. The CDR3 is 15 residues long. The CDR3 loop reads CATSDSGAPPLEQFF. CDR3 nucleotide sequence: TGTGCCACCAGTGATTCTGGGGCCCCCCCTCTGGAGCAGTTCTTC.

The chain links TRBV3-1 to TRBJ2-3, with D possibly called TRBD1 or TRBD2 (5 bases each). The germline V gene has CDR1 LGHDT and CDR2 YNNKEL (reference sequence). Trimming cost V 4 bases and J 0 bases, with 14 bases left between them. The CDR3 runs to 16 residues. CDR3: CASSPGRVYSTDTQYF. The CDR3, as DNA: TGTGCCAGCAGCCCAGGGCGGGTTTATAGCACAGATACGCAGTATTTT.

This sequence joins TRBV27 and TRBJ2-3; 9 bases map to TRBD1. CDR3 size: 16 residues. V lost 3 bases and J lost 1; bases outside the gene matches: 5. Per the germline V gene, CDR1 is MNHEY and CDR2 is SMNVEV (reference sequence). The CDR3 DNA is TGTGCCAGCAGTTTGACGGGACAGGGAGGCACAGATACGCAGTATTTT. It codes for CASSLTGQGGTDTQYF.

The chain links TRBV19 to TRBJ2-1, with 7 bases lining up with TRBD2. Germline V gives CDR1 LNHDA, CDR2 SQIVND (reference sequence). J lost 7 bases, V lost 6 bases, and 15 bases had no gene match. CDR3 length: 16 residues. This CDR3 reads CASRLSPGGGWNEQFF. In DNA form, the CDR3 reads TGTGCCAGTAGACTCTCTCCTGGGGGGGGGTGGAATGAGCAGTTCTTC.

This clonotype was detected a few times. The V call is TRBV6-5, the J call TRBJ2-5; 8 bases align to TRBD2. This CDR3 comprises 13 residues. CDR1 is MNHEY, CDR2 SVGAGI, per germline. Germline trimming cut 2 bases from V and 4 bases from J; bases unmatched to any gene: 0. The CDR3: CASSYTSGETQYF. CDR3 DNA sequence: TGTGCCAGCAGTTACACTAGCGGAGAGACCCAGTACTTC.

This chain uses TRBV10-3 with TRBJ1-2; D gene ambiguous. Germline V CDR1 and CDR2: ENHRY, SYGVKD. Deletions cut 2 bases from V and 5 bases from J, with 6 bases between. CDR3 size: 12 residues. The DNA of the CDR3 is TGTGCCATCAGTGAGCAAATATATGGCTACACCTTC. This translates into CAISEQIYGYTF.

The J gene is TRBJ2-1, the V gene TRBV4-1; perhaps TRBD2 as D (6 bases). From germline, CDR1 is MGHRA and CDR2 YSYEKL. V was pared by 3 bases and J by 2 bases, with 11 bases between. The CDR3 spans 15 residues. The CDR3 loop is CASSQKEGTYNEQFF. DNA for the CDR3: TGCGCCAGCAGCCAGAAGGAGGGGACCTACAATGAGCAGTTCTTC.

This rearrangement joins TRBV27 to TRBJ2-7; either TRBD1 or TRBD2 may supply D (7 bases each). The V end was cut by 6 bases, the J end by 3 bases, with 18 bases between. The length of the CDR3 is 15 residues. Germline values: CDR1 MNHEY, CDR2 SMNVEV (reference sequence). The CDR3 protein is CASSLPGGGFYEQYF. In DNA, the CDR3 is TGTGCCAGCAGCCTTCCAGGGGGGGGATTCTACGAGCAGTACTTC.

The CDR3 coding sequence is TGTGCCAGTAGTATCGCTCGGACAGCACCAAACAATCAGCCCCAGCATTTT. This gives the protein CASSIARTAPNNQPQHF. The chain links TRBV19 to TRBJ1-5; D may be TRBD1 (6 bases). The CDR3 sequence is 17 residues long. The germline V gene has CDR1 LNHDA and CDR2 SQIVND (reference sequence). Between the trimmed V and J ends, which lost 3 bases and 3 bases, there was a span of 18 bases. Based on the CDR3 plus reference TRBV19 and TRBJ1-5, the full variable domain is DGGITQSPKYLFRKEGQNVTLSCEQNLNHDAMYWYRQDPGQGLRLIYYSQIVNDFQKGDIAEGYSVSREKKESFPLTVTSAQKNPTAFYLCASSIARTAPNNQPQHFGDGTRLSIL.

This chain uses TRBV28 with TRBJ1-1; tentatively, D is TRBD1 (5 bases). Trimming cost V 6 bases and J 1 base, with 18 bases left between them. The CDR3 runs 16 residues. The germline CDR1 and CDR2 sequences are MDHEN and SYDVKM. This chain's CDR3 is CASSTSPGPKNTEAFF. Written as DNA, the CDR3 is TGTGCCAGCAGCACCAGCCCGGGACCTAAGAACACTGAAGCTTTCTTT.

V gene TRBV27 combines with J gene TRBJ2-1; tentative D call: TRBD2 (6 bases). Trimming left V 5 bases short and J 7 bases short, with 15 bases between. The CDR3 covers 14 residues. Germline lookup yields CDR1 MNHEY and CDR2 SMNVEV (reference sequence). The CDR3 DNA reads as TGTGCCAGCAGTGAGGTAGCGGTGACTAATGAGCAGTTCTTC. This gives the protein CASSEVAVTNEQFF.

In its sample, this clonotype was seen once. CDR3 DNA: TGTGCCAGCAGCCGAGGTTGGACTGAAGCTTTCTTT. This encodes CASSRGWTEAFF. This chain joins TRBV5-6 and TRBJ1-1; D unclear. This CDR3 region has 12 residues. The germline V gene has CDR1 SGHDT and CDR2 YYEEEE. Trimming stripped 4 bases from V and 5 bases from J, with 9 bases between.

This clonotype has a single count. The gene calls are TRBV12-3 or TRBV12-4 and TRBJ2-5; TRBD1 agrees at 10 bases. The V segment lost 6 bases and the J segment 5 bases; nucleotides outside the gene matches: 6. The CDR3 consists of 14 residues. In DNA, the CDR3 is TGTGCCAGCAGCGGGACAGGGGCATGGGAGACCCAGTACTTC. Protein: CASSGTGAWETQYF.

The rearrangement links TRBV4-1 to TRBJ2-7; D gene uncertain. CDR1 is MGHRA, CDR2 YSYEKL, per germline. CDR3 length: 13 residues. Trimming stripped 1 base from V and 2 bases from J, with 6 bases between. CDR3 in DNA: TGCGCCAGCAGCCAAGGGCGACCCTACGAGCAGTACTTC. This codes for CASSQGRPYEQYF.